This TCR beta chain was recovered during a study of T-cell memory formation after mild COVID-19. Study at large: The two donors had largely donor-specific TCR clusters.

Barcoded TCR alpha and TCR beta cDNA libraries with UMIs came from 5'RACE using constant-segment primers. TCRdb independently ran MiXCR on the 5' RACE reads; one entry per CDR3 protein. The top ten hold 20% to 25% of the sample, which has under 250,000 distinct CDR3 sequences, approximately 9% seen once. This clonotype was seen repeatedly, ten times or more. Its specificity is not known. Regarding the study as a whole: Whereas later expanders leaned CD4+, clones contracting day 15 to 85 showed a balanced CD4/CD8 makeup.

What was sequenced was PBMCs or a T cell subset sorted from them (not recorded which). The sequence was obtained from a man aged 18-30 years who had mild COVID-19 (a few samples of this study predate the infection). Cell type and time point are not known.

The CDR3 region is CASSADPYNEQFF. CDR3 in DNA: TGTGCCAGCAGCGCGGACCCTTACAATGAGCAGTTCTTC. The chain links TRBV11-3 to TRBJ2-1; D remains ambiguous. Germline V lookup: CDR1 SGHNT, CDR2 YENEEA. There are 13 residues in the CDR3. V lost 5 bases to trimming and J lost 4 bases, with 9 bases between them.